These 32 T cell receptor beta chains were sequenced from one sample in a study of T cells in Graves' hyperthyroidism and ophthalmopathy. Amplified regions were TCR beta CDR3 sequences from RNA transcripts. A set of HTBI primers served as the primers for a first-round RT-PCR of the TCR CDR3. Each CDR3 protein is one row after TCRdb ran MiXCR on the multiplex PCR reads. In the table there are 540,000 or so distinct CDR3 sequences, 15% to 18% of which are singletons. The specimen was blood. The receptors derive from a woman in her 30s with Graves' hyperthyroidism.

A few counts support this clonotype. The gene calls are TRBV19 and TRBJ1-2; TRBD1 matches 9 bases. The CDR3 is 14 residues long. The V and J ends lost 5 bases and 4 bases, in that order; junction bases with no gene match: 5. Per the germline V gene, CDR1 is LNHDA and CDR2 is SQIVND (reference sequence). The CDR3 sequence: CASSRTTGGYGYTF. CDR3 nucleotide sequence: TGTGCCAGTAGTCGTACGACAGGGGGCTATGGCTACACCTTC.

The table lists this clonotype with many counts. The chain has TRBV5-5 and TRBJ1-5; maybe TRBD1 (5 bases). This CDR3 is built from 15 residues. The V end was cut by 0 bases, the J end by 4 bases, with 11 bases between. CDR1 is SGHKS and CDR2 is YYEKEE in the germline V gene (reference sequence). This chain's CDR3 is CASSLAIGANQPQHF. CDR3 nucleotide sequence: TGTGCCAGCAGCTTGGCCATAGGGGCGAATCAGCCCCAGCATTTT.

The sample holds many counts of this clonotype. V and J are TRBV20-1 and TRBJ1-1, with D perhaps TRBD1 (6 bases). V was shortened by 5 bases and J by 5 bases, with 15 bases between the two germline ends. The CDR3 consists of 13 residues. Germline V gene sequence: CDR1 DFQATT, CDR2 SNEGSKA (reference sequence). CDR3 coding DNA: TGCAGTGCTCCCAGGGGATGGGGAACTGAAGCTTTCTTT. Amino acids: CSAPRGWGTEAFF.

Many counts were recorded for this clonotype. This chain connects TRBV7-2 to TRBJ2-7; D ambiguous. Trimming removed 5 bases from V and 0 bases from J, with 11 bases in between. Germline lookup yields CDR1 SGHTA and CDR2 FQGNSA. This CDR3 spans 14 amino acids. CDR3 sequence (DNA): TGTGCCAGCAGCACGACCCTGAGCTCCTACGAGCAGTACTTC. It translates to CASSTTLSSYEQYF.

This clonotype was recorded many times. This chain connects TRBV30 to TRBJ1-1; 10 bases match TRBD1. V lost 2 bases, J lost 2 bases, and 8 bases stayed unmatched. Germline CDR1 reads GTSNPN; CDR2 reads SVGIG (reference sequence). The CDR3 has 16 residues. CDR3 DNA: TGTGCCTGGAGTAGAACCGGGACAGGGGTAAACACTGAAGCTTTCTTT. Its protein product is CAWSRTGTGVNTEAFF.

This clonotype was seen many times. The chain uses TRBV20-1 and TRBJ1-4, with 8 positions matching TRBD1. The CDR3 is 15 amino acids. Germline-derived CDR1 and CDR2 are DFQATT and SNEGSKA (reference sequence). The trim removed 3 bases at V and 8 bases at J, leaving 11 bases unmatched. This CDR3 reads CSASEPGGGEEKLFF. The CDR3 DNA reads as TGCAGTGCTAGTGAACCAGGGGGCGGTGAGGAAAAACTGTTTTTT.

This CDR3 reads CASSLSGFGVAGANVLTF. The CDR3 DNA is TGCGCCAGCAGCTTGTCCGGGTTTGGGGTGGCTGGGGCCAACGTCCTGACTTTC. V usage is TRBV5-1 and J usage is TRBJ2-6; D is unresolved. The germline V gene encodes CDR1 SGHRS and CDR2 YFSETQ. Trimming stripped 1 base from V and 2 bases from J, with 16 bases between. The CDR3 covers 18 residues. The whole variable domain, remainder taken from reference TRBV5-1 and TRBJ2-6, is KAGVTQTPRYLIKTRGQQVTLSCSPISGHRSVSWYQQTPGQGLQFLFEYFSETQRNKGNFPGRFSGRQFSNSRSEMNVSTLELGDSALYLCASSLSGFGVAGANVLTFGAGSRLTVL.

This clonotype was seen at least ten times. The V gene is TRBV12-3 or TRBV12-4, the J gene TRBJ2-2, with D perhaps TRBD1 or TRBD2 (5 bases each). Trimming left V 6 bases short and J 1 base short, with 15 bases between. The CDR3 extends over 16 amino acids. The CDR3 DNA is TGTGCCAGCAGCTTTCCGAGAGGGGTGAACACCGGGGAGCTGTTTTTT. Translating it yields CASSFPRGVNTGELFF.

This clonotype was detected a few times. Here the CDR3 DNA reads TGTGCCAGCAGTTACCCGACACCGAATTCACCCCTCCACTTT. This gives the protein CASSYPTPNSPLHF. The rearrangement links TRBV6-5 to TRBJ1-6; no reliable D call. This CDR3 has 14 residues. Germline V gene sequence: CDR1 MNHEY, CDR2 SVGAGI. The germline V and J ends were trimmed by 2 bases and 7 bases, with 9 bases remaining between them.

This clonotype was recorded at least ten times. V and J are TRBV7-2 and TRBJ2-5; the match to TRBD1 covers 9 bases. Germline V gene lookup returns CDR1 SGHTA and CDR2 FQGNSA. The CDR3 has 14 amino acids. V lost 5 bases and J lost 5; bases outside the gene matches: 6. CDR3 nucleotides: TGTGCCAGCAGCCGGGACAGGGCATCGGAGACCCAGTACTTC. Translation: CASSRDRASETQYF.

The chain recombines TRBV5-6 with TRBJ2-3; possible D gene TRBD1, 7 bases. CDR3 length equals 15 residues. With 4 bases removed from V and 3 bases from J, the gap between germline ends came to 15 bases. Germline V gives CDR1 SGHDT, CDR2 YYEEEE. CDR3 protein: CASSPEGQITDTQYF. In DNA form, the CDR3 reads TGTGCCAGCAGCCCGGAGGGACAGATTACAGATACGCAGTATTTT.

V and J are TRBV28 and TRBJ2-7, with D perhaps matching TRBD2 (5 bases). V lost 2 bases and J 1 base, leaving 12 bases between the germline ends. The CDR3 spans 15 residues. The germline gives CDR1 MDHEN, CDR2 SYDVKM. CDR3 bases: TGTGCCAGCAGTTTAGAGGGTGTGGGTTCCTACGAGCAGTACTTC. Amino acids: CASSLEGVGSYEQYF.

This clonotype was recorded at least ten times. This chain uses TRBV29-1 with TRBJ2-1; TRBD1 agrees at 9 bases. V trimming: 5 bases; J trimming: 6 bases; junction bases outside the gene matches: 5. The length of the CDR3 is 13 residues. The germline V gene encodes CDR1 SQVTM and CDR2 ANQGSEA. CDR3 nucleotides: TGCAGCGTTACCGGGACAGGGTTCAATGAGCAGTTCTTC. This translates into CSVTGTGFNEQFF.

This clonotype was seen ten or more times. The gene calls are TRBV29-1 and TRBJ2-4; TRBD1 is a possible D gene (6 bases). Trimming left V 3 bases short and J 1 base short, with 10 bases between. Per the germline V gene, CDR1 is SQVTM and CDR2 is ANQGSEA. The CDR3 is made up of 14 amino acids. The CDR3 nucleotides are TGCAGCGTTGAGACAGGACCCGCCAAAAACATTCAGTACTTC. Amino acids: CSVETGPAKNIQYF.

The table lists this clonotype with many counts. The rearrangement joins TRBV12-3 or TRBV12-4 to TRBJ2-7; D may be TRBD2 (5 bases). V lost 7 bases to trimming and J lost 3 bases, with 13 bases between them. The CDR3 loop spans 13 amino acids. The CDR3 sequence: CASTHGVGYEQYF. In DNA, the CDR3 is TGTGCCAGCACCCACGGGGTCGGCTACGAGCAGTACTTC.

This clonotype occurred many times. V is TRBV11-3 and J is TRBJ2-1, with 8 positions matching TRBD2. J was trimmed by 7 bases and V by 5 bases; bases with no gene match: 10. There are 15 residues in the CDR3. Germline V gives CDR1 SGHNT, CDR2 YENEEA. CDR3 region: CASSPREGPFNEQFF. The CDR3 region has the DNA TGTGCCAGCAGCCCCCGGGAGGGCCCCTTTAATGAGCAGTTCTTC. Full variable domain (rest looked up from reference TRBV11-3 and TRBJ2-1): EAGVVQSPRYKIIEKKQPVAFWCNPISGHNTLYWYLQNLGQGPELLIRYENEEAVDDSQLPKDRFSAERLKGVDSTLKIQPAELGDSAVYLCASSPREGPFNEQFFGPGTRLTVL.

Comment on this clonotype: The junction and the germline gene differ at one end; a read error may be behind it. The gene calls are TRBV7-2 and TRBJ2-5; TRBD2 is a possible D gene (6 bases). CDR1 is SGHTA, CDR2 FQGNSA, per germline. The CDR3 has 13 amino acids. The chain's CDR3 is CASNLAAQGTQYF. CDR3 bases: TGTGCCAGCAACTTAGCGGCACAAGGGACCCAGTACTTC. The complete variable domain, with remaining parts taken from reference TRBV7-2 and TRBJ2-5, reads GAGVSQSPSNKVTEKGKDVELRCDPISGHTALYWYRQSLGQGLEFLIYFQGNSAPDKSGLPSDRFSAERTGGSVSTLTIQRTQQEDSAVYLCASNLAAQGTQYFGPGTRLLVL.

The chain carries TRBV6-2 or TRBV6-3 and TRBJ1-1; D is undetermined. Trimming removed 2 bases from V and 3 bases from J, with 10 bases in between. Germline V gives CDR1 MNHEY, CDR2 SVGEGT. The CDR3 is 14 residues long. CDR3 in amino acids: CASSYLGQDTEAFF. In DNA form, the CDR3 reads TGTGCCAGCAGTTACCTGGGCCAGGACACTGAAGCTTTCTTT.

A single count supports this clonotype. At one of its ends the junction is not consistent with the germline gene, which may arise from a read error. The V and J genes are TRBV5-4 and TRBJ2-7; 8 bases line up with TRBD2. From germline, CDR1 is SGHNT and CDR2 YYREEE (reference sequence). This CDR3 comprises 13 residues. CDR3 in amino acids: CTSGSHLAGEQYF. The DNA of the CDR3 is TGTACCAGCGGCTCCCACCTAGCGGGCGAGCAGTACTTC.

To note about this clonotype: This clone may be a read error of a much larger clone one base away. The chain is built from TRBV28 and TRBJ2-1; 14 positions agree with TRBD2. J lost 8 bases, V lost 3 bases, and 0 bases had no gene match. Per germline, CDR1 MDHEN and CDR2 SYDVKM. The CDR3 has 14 amino acids. CDR3 in DNA: TGTGCCAGCAGTTTGACTAGCGGGAGGGATGAGCAGTTCTTC. Translation gives CASSLTSGRDEQFF.

V and J are TRBV6-1 and TRBJ1-2; D remains ambiguous. The V gene lost 5 bases and the J gene lost 2 bases, with 9 bases spanning the gap. Germline CDR1 and CDR2: MNHNS and SASEGT. The CDR3 extends over 13 amino acids. CDR3 residues: CASSRTKNYGYTF. CDR3 DNA: TGTGCCAGCAGTCGGACGAAGAACTATGGCTACACCTTC.

The chain couples TRBV20-1 to TRBJ1-1, with TRBD1 identical over 7 bases. With V trimmed by 2 bases and J by 1 base, 4 bases remained unmatched. In germline, CDR1 is DFQATT, CDR2 SNEGSKA (reference sequence). The CDR3 spans 14 residues. Here the CDR3 reads CSARRDSSNTEAFF. The CDR3 region has the DNA TGCAGTGCTAGACGGGACAGTTCGAACACTGAAGCTTTCTTT.

This clonotype appeared a few times. V is TRBV10-3 and J is TRBJ1-2, with 7 bases fitting TRBD1. Germline values: CDR1 ENHRY, CDR2 SYGVKD. This CDR3 spans 13 amino acids. V trimming: 10 bases; J trimming: 7 bases; junction bases outside the gene matches: 12. CDR3 coding DNA: TGTGCCACTAGACAGGGATCGGAGGGTGGCTACACCTTC. It encodes CATRQGSEGGYTF.

Concerning this clonotype: A read error may be the cause here, since a much bigger clone is one base away. J is TRBJ1-3 and V is TRBV12-3 or TRBV12-4; the D is unclear. CDR3 length equals 14 residues. The CDR3 DNA reads TGTGCCAGCAGTTTGTTGGCTCTTGGAAACTCCATATATTTT. It encodes CASSLLALGNSIYF.

Many counts were recorded for this clonotype. V gene TRBV27 combines with J gene TRBJ2-1; D unclear. Trimming removed 5 bases from V and 0 bases from J, with 11 bases in between. The germline V gene encodes CDR1 MNHEY and CDR2 SMNVEV (reference sequence). The CDR3 spans 15 residues. Here the CDR3 reads CASSPTPSSYNEQFF. In nucleotides, the CDR3 is TGTGCCAGCAGTCCTACTCCGAGCTCCTACAATGAGCAGTTCTTC.

This clonotype was counted between two and nine times. The chain recombines TRBV4-2 with TRBJ2-1, with TRBD2 matching 11 bases. The CDR3 loop spans 17 amino acids. The V gene end was trimmed by 1 base and the J gene end by 6 bases; junction bases not matched to a gene: 8. Germline CDR1 LGHNA, CDR2 YNFKEQ. The CDR3 sequence: CASSQGAGTSGPNEQFF. In nucleotides, the CDR3 is TGTGCCAGCAGCCAAGGTGCTGGGACTAGCGGTCCCAATGAGCAGTTCTTC.

This clonotype was detected many times. The chain couples TRBV7-9 to TRBJ2-1; 8 bases align to TRBD1. Germline CDR1 is SEHNR and CDR2 is FQNEAQ (reference sequence). V trimming: 4 bases; J trimming: 10 bases; junction bases outside the gene matches: 6. The length of the CDR3 is 13 residues. The CDR3 sequence: CASSSNRGLEQFF. CDR3 DNA sequence: TGTGCCAGCAGCTCAAACAGGGGGTTGGAGCAGTTCTTC.

This chain uses TRBV7-9 with TRBJ1-5; D unresolved. The CDR3 runs to 17 residues. V was shortened by 0 bases and J by 6 bases, with 18 bases between the two germline ends. The germline V gene encodes CDR1 SEHNR and CDR2 FQNEAQ (reference sequence). The CDR3, as DNA: TGTGCCAGCAGCTTAGCGATAGATTTACAGTTTCGTCAGCCCCAGCATTTT. Its translation: CASSLAIDLQFRQPQHF.

This clonotype was recorded many times. The J gene is TRBJ2-7, the V gene TRBV27; 12 positions match TRBD2. The CDR3 contains 16 residues. V lost 5 bases to trimming and J lost 2 bases; unmatched junction nucleotides: 7. Germline values: CDR1 MNHEY, CDR2 SMNVEV (reference sequence). DNA for the CDR3: TGTGCCAGCAGTAAGACTAGCGGGAGACCGGCCTACGAGCAGTACTTC. Encoded protein: CASSKTSGRPAYEQYF.

This clonotype was picked up many times. The chain combines TRBV30 with TRBJ2-7; no reliable D call. The germline V gene has CDR1 GTSNPN and CDR2 SVGIG (reference sequence). The CDR3 contains 13 residues. V was cut by 0 bases and J by 7 bases, with 13 bases left in between. The chain's CDR3 is CAWSVHGPREQYF. DNA of the CDR3: TGTGCCTGGAGTGTACATGGACCGAGGGAGCAGTACTTC.

The chain employs TRBV7-9 and TRBJ2-7; 7 bases match TRBD1. V shed 5 bases, J shed 3 bases, and the junction held 10 bases outside the gene matches. This CDR3 is 15 amino acids long. The V gene's germline CDR1 is SEHNR and CDR2 FQNEAQ (reference sequence). The CDR3 bases are TGTGCCAGCAGCGAAGATGGCAGGGGGATCTACGAGCAGTACTTC. Translation: CASSEDGRGIYEQYF.

This clonotype was seen ten or more times. The DNA of the CDR3 is TGTGCCAGCAGGGGACAGGGGTCAGTTGTCGACAATGAGCAGTTCTTC. This gives the protein CASRGQGSVVDNEQFF. The chain carries TRBV6-1 and TRBJ2-1, with 10 nucleotides matching TRBD1. This CDR3 is 16 amino acids long. With 6 bases clipped from V and 5 bases from J, the junction kept 10 bases outside the gene matches. Germline CDR1 reads MNHNS; CDR2 reads SASEGT.